This record looks at one T cell receptor (beta chain) sequence and its context. Its antigen is not known. Mouse germline and gene names are used. The read gets to within 4 residues of the CDR3 end, and the germline J gene fills in the rest. The sample comes from a study of CD8+ T cells in alopecia areata. Germline lookup yields CDR1 FNHDT and CDR2 SITEND (reference sequence). CDR3 length equals 10 residues. The V end was cut by 6 bases, the J end by 3 bases, with 3 bases between. Whole-study results and caveats: Normal scalp had lower clonality than lesional scalp, with alopecia totalis/universalis lesions showing this most strongly.

Extracted RNA was reverse transcribed, and the resulting cDNA served as sequencing template. The repertoire was sequenced with immunoSEQ multiplex PCR; TCRdb's copy has only in-frame clones and lacks some. The sample is made up of about 300,000 clones, none counted only once. Markers used for sorting pooled cutaneous lymph node cells were CD4, CD8alpha, NKG2D, NKG2ACE and others. This clonotype was sampled from a C3H/HeJ mouse with alopecia areata. The MHC haplotype of this mouse line is H2-k. J is TRBJ1-1 and V is TRBV19; D call uncertain. Material for sequencing was CD4+ T cells sorted from a lymph node. Incomplete CDR3 DNA: TGTGCCAGCATAGACACA. Its protein product is CASIDT. Given in full, the CDR3 is CASIDTEVFF.